These 12 T cell receptor beta chains were sequenced from one sample in a study of blood T cell repertoires in COVID-19. Using immunoSEQ multiplex PCR, the repertoire was profiled, and TCRdb retains in-frame clones only, with some absent. The table has about 26,000 clones, roughly 90% seen once. Specimen: peripheral blood. The source is a human donor in a cohort sampled during active COVID-19.

The rearrangement links TRBV5-1 to TRBJ2-2; 9 bases are a match to TRBD1. V gave up 3 bases and J gave up 6 bases; unmatched junction bases: 6. Germline V gives CDR1 SGHRS, CDR2 YFSETQ. CDR3 length: 15 amino acids. The CDR3 loop is CASSSPGQGAGELFF. In nucleotides, the CDR3 is TGCGCCAGCAGCTCTCCGGGACAGGGTGCCGGGGAGCTGTTTTTT.

The chain recombines TRBV30 with TRBJ1-2; 8 bases fit TRBD1. Germline trimming cut 3 bases from V and 7 bases from J; bases unmatched to any gene: 10. The CDR3 is 14 residues long. Germline CDR1 and CDR2: GTSNPN and SVGIG (reference sequence). CDR3 DNA sequence: TGTGCCTGGAGAGGAGCAGGGGGCAAAGGTGGCTACACCTTC. Translated, it gives CAWRGAGGKGGYTF.

This clone was recorded only once. J is TRBJ2-7 and V is TRBV5-1; 9 bases fit TRBD1. The J segment lost 7 bases and the V segment lost 3 bases, leaving 5 bases of the junction unmatched. The CDR3 runs to 13 residues. The germline V gene has CDR1 SGHRS and CDR2 YFSETQ. DNA for the CDR3: TGCGCCAGCAGCTCCGGGACAGGGAAAGAGCAGTACTTC. Its protein is CASSSGTGKEQYF.

The J gene is TRBJ2-3, the V gene TRBV14; no definite D call. Trimming stripped 8 bases from V and 4 bases from J, with 13 bases between. Germline V CDR1 and CDR2: SGHDN, FVKESK. The CDR3 consists of 13 residues. This CDR3 reads CASPRNGSDTQYF. CDR3 bases: TGTGCCAGCCCCAGGAACGGTTCAGATACGCAGTATTTT.

This sequence joins TRBV4-2 and TRBJ1-6; D may be TRBD1 (5 bases). The CDR3 spans 14 residues. V gave up 2 bases and J gave up 7 bases, with 9 bases separating them. CDR1 is LGHNA and CDR2 is YNFKEQ in the germline V gene. This CDR3 reads CASSQRQMNSPLHF. CDR3 in DNA: TGTGCCAGCAGCCAAAGACAGATGAATTCACCCCTCCACTTT.

V gene TRBV29-1 combines with J gene TRBJ1-4; the match to TRBD1 covers 7 bases. V lost 4 bases and J lost 7; bases outside the gene matches: 9. Germline V gene data show CDR1 as SQVTM and CDR2 as ANQGSEA. The length of the CDR3 is 14 residues. This CDR3 reads CSVGEGAQGEKLFF. CDR3 in DNA: TGCAGCGTTGGAGAGGGGGCGCAGGGTGAAAAACTGTTTTTT.

This rearrangement joins TRBV5-1 to TRBJ2-5, with a possible D match to TRBD2 (6 bases). Germline loops: CDR1 SGHRS, CDR2 YFSETQ. Trimming removed 4 bases at V and 1 base at J, with 8 bases between. The CDR3 has 13 residues. The CDR3 reads CASSGRLQETQYF. In DNA form, the CDR3 reads TGCGCCAGCAGCGGGAGGCTCCAAGAGACCCAGTACTTC. Full variable domain (remainder filled in from reference TRBV5-1 and TRBJ2-5): KAGVTQTPRYLIKTRGQQVTLSCSPISGHRSVSWYQQTPGQGLQFLFEYFSETQRNKGNFPGRFSGRQFSNSRSEMNVSTLELGDSALYLCASSGRLQETQYFGPGTRLLVL.

V gene TRBV7-3 combines with J gene TRBJ2-7, with TRBD2 matching over 12 bases. The germline CDR1 and CDR2 sequences are SGHTA and FQGTGA. V trimming: 2 bases; J trimming: 6 bases; junction bases outside the gene matches: 5. This CDR3 comprises 15 residues. The CDR3 loop reads CASSLSASGRAEQYF. As DNA, the CDR3 is TGTGCCAGCAGCTTATCGGCTAGCGGGAGGGCCGAGCAGTACTTC.

The V call is TRBV6-1, the J call TRBJ2-3; possible D gene TRBD1, 5 bases. CDR3 length equals 17 residues. Germline V CDR1 and CDR2: MNHNS, SASEGT. V was cut by 4 bases and J by 2 bases, with 19 bases left in between. CDR3 nucleotide sequence: TGTGCCAGCAGTGGACTCAGGGTCCAGTCCTACACAGATACGCAGTATTTT. Translating gives CASSGLRVQSYTDTQYF.

This clone was recorded only once. This CDR3 reads CASSDWGRETQYF. For the CDR3, the DNA is TGTGCCAGCAGTGATTGGGGGCGGGAGACCCAGTACTTC. This chain connects TRBV2 to TRBJ2-5, with D possibly being TRBD1 (6 bases). V was cut by 3 bases and J by 5 bases, with 10 bases left in between. The CDR3 is 13 residues long. The germline gives CDR1 SNHLY, CDR2 FYNNEI.

This chain joins TRBV18 and TRBJ2-1, with 9 bases that match TRBD2. Germline V gene data show CDR1 as KGHSH and CDR2 as LQKENI. V lost 5 bases and J lost 0; bases outside the gene matches: 11. This CDR3 region has 18 residues. The DNA of the CDR3 is TGTGCCAGCTCAAGGACTAGCGAAACTACCCGCTCCTACAATGAGCAGTTCTTC. Translation gives CASSRTSETTRSYNEQFF.

The CDR3 DNA follows: TGTGCCAGAAGAAGCACCCAGTACTTC. As protein: CARRSTQYF. The rearrangement uses TRBV21-1 and TRBJ2-5; TRBD2 was called by the table and not checked on the DNA. TRBV21-1 is annotated as a pseudogene. The CDR3 has 9 residues.